This T cell receptor (beta chain) stems from a study of T cells in women clearing cervical HPV infection. In the study overall: Cases' blood sampling followed lesion detection by median around 160 days (90 to 200). Notes on the study in general: It is unknown whether associations predate infection; no effector/memory or HPV-specific sorting. CIN3+ cases had significantly higher TCR repertoire richness than controls, but evenness did not differ.

In the case of this clone: What it recognizes is unknown. The sequence runs out 3 residues before the end of the CDR3; the remainder is reconstructed from the germline J gene.

Clones were read by immunoSEQ multiplex PCR, and TCRdb kept only the in-frame ones, dropping some. Its clone listing holds tens of thousands of clones. This CDR3 contains 14 residues. Germline assignment: CDR1 LNHDA and CDR2 SQIVND (reference sequence). The V gene end was trimmed by 3 bases and the J gene end by 6 bases; junction bases not matched to a gene: 2. The chain links TRBV19 to TRBJ1-6; 7 nucleotides align to TRBD1. The sample comprised blood buffy coat. This clonotype was obtained from a woman between 18 and 70 years old with a cervical HPV16 infection that either progressed to CIN3+ or cleared (not recorded which). CDR3 protein: CASSIGQVNSPLHF. CDR3 DNA, as far as it was read: TGTGCCAGTAGTATCGGACAGGTTAATTCACCC.